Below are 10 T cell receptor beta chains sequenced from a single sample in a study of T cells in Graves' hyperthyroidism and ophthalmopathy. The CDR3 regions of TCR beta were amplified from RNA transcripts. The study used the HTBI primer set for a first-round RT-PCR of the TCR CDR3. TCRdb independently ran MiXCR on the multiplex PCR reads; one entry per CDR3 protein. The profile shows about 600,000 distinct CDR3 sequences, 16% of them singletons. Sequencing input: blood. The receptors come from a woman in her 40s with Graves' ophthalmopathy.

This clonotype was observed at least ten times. CDR3 bases: TGCGCCAGCAGCTTGGGACTTGGGACTAAGGCCCCTGAAGCTTTCTTT. Translating it yields CASSLGLGTKAPEAFF. This chain connects TRBV5-1 to TRBJ1-1; a weak D match, TRBD1 (5 bases). This CDR3 contains 16 residues. Germline V gene data show CDR1 as SGHRS and CDR2 as YFSETQ. V gave up 0 bases and J gave up 6 bases, with 18 bases separating them.

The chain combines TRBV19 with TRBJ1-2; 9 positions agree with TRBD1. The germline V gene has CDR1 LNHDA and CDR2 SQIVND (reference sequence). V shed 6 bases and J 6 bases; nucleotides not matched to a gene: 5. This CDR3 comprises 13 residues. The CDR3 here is CASRIQGANGYTF. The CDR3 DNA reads TGTGCCAGTAGGATACAGGGGGCGAATGGCTACACCTTC.

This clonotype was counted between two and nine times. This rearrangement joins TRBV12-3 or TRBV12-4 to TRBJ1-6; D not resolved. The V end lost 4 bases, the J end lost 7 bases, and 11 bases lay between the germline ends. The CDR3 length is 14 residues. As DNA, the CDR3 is TGTGCCAGCAGTTATGGCCCCCGAAATTCACCCCTCCACTTT. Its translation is CASSYGPRNSPLHF.

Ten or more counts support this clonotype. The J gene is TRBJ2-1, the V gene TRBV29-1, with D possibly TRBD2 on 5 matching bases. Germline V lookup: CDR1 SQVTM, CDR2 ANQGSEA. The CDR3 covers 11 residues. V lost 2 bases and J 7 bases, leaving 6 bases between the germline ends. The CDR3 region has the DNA TGCAGCGTTGAACGGGGAAATGAGCAGTTCTTC. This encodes CSVERGNEQFF.

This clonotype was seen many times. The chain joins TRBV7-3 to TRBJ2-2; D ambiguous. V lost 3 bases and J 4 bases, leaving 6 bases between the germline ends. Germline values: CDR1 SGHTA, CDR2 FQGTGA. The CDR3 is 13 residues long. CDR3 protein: CASSLHSTGELFF. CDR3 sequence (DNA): TGTGCCAGCAGCTTGCACAGCACCGGGGAGCTGTTTTTT.

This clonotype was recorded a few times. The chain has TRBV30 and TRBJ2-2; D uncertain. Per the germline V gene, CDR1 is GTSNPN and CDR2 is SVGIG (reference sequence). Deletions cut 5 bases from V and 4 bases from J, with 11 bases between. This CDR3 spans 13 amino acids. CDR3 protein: CAWDKARTGELFF. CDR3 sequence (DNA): TGTGCCTGGGATAAAGCACGCACCGGGGAGCTGTTTTTT.

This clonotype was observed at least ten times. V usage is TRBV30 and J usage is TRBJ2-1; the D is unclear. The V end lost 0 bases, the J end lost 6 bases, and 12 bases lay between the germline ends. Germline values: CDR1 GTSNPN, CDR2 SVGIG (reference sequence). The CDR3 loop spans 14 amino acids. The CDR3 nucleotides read TGTGCCTGGAGTGTGGCGGAAATGGGCAATGAGCAGTTCTTC. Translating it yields CAWSVAEMGNEQFF.

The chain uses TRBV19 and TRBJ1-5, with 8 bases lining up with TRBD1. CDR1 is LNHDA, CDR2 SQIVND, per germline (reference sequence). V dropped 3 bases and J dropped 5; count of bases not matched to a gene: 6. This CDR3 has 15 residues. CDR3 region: CASSIGRGLDQPQHF. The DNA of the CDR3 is TGTGCCAGTAGTATCGGCAGGGGGCTGGATCAGCCCCAGCATTTT. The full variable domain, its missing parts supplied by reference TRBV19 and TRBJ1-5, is DGGITQSPKYLFRKEGQNVTLSCEQNLNHDAMYWYRQDPGQGLRLIYYSQIVNDFQKGDIAEGYSVSREKKESFPLTVTSAQKNPTAFYLCASSIGRGLDQPQHFGDGTRLSIL.

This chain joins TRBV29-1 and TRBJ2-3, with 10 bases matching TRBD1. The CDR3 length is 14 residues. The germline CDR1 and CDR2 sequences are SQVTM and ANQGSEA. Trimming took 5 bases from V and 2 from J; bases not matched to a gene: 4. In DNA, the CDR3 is TGCAGCGTTCCCGGGACAGGGGTCACAGATACGCAGTATTTT. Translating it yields CSVPGTGVTDTQYF.

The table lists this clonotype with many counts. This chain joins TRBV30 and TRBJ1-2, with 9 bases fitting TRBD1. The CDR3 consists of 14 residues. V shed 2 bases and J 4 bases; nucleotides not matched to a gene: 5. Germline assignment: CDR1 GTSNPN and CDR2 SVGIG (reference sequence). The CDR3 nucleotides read TGTGCCTGGAGTCCAGGACAGGGGTCCTATGGCTACACCTTC. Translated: CAWSPGQGSYGYTF. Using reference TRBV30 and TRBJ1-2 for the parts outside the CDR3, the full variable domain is SQTIHQWPATLVQPVGSPLSLECTVEGTSNPNLYWYRQAAGRGLQLLFYSVGIGQISSEVPQNLSASRPQDRQFILSSKKLLLSDSGFYLCAWSPGQGSYGYTFGSGTRLTVV.